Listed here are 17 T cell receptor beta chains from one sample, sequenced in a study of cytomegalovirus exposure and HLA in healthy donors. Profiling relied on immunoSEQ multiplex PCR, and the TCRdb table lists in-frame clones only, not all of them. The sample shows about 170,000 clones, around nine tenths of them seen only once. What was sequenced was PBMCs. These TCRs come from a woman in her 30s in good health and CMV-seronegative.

The CDR3 sequence is CASSLESAGQGYTF. CDR3 DNA: TGCGCCAGCAGCTTGGAGTCGGCGGGCCAGGGCTACACCTTC. The V gene is TRBV5-1, the J gene TRBJ1-2; D not resolved. The CDR3 is 14 amino acids. V shed 0 bases and J shed 8 bases, with 14 bases lying between them. The V gene's germline CDR1 is SGHRS and CDR2 YFSETQ.

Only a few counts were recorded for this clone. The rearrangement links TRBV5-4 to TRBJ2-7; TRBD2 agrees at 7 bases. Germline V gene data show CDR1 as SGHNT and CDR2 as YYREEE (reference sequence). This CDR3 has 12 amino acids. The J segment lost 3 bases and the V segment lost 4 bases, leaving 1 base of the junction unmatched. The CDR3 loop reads CASSRGGYEQYF. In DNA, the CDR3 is TGTGCCAGCAGCCGCGGGGGCTACGAGCAGTACTTC. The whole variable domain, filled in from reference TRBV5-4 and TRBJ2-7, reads ETGVTQSPTHLIKTRGQQVTLRCSSQSGHNTVSWYQQALGQGPQFIFQYYREEENGRGNFPPRFSGLQFPNYSSELNVNALELDDSALYLCASSRGGYEQYFGPGTRLTVT.

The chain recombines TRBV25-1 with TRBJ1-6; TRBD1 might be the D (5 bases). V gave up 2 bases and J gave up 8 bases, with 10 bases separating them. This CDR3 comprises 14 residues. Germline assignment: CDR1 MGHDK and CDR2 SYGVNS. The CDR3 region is CASSEPGGYSPLHF. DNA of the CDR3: TGTGCCAGCAGTGAACCGGGGGGGTATTCACCCCTCCACTTT.

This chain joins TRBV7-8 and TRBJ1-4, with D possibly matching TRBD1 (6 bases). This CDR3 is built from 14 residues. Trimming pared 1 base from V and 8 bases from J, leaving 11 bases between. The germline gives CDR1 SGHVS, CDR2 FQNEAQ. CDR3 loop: CASSLDRAWEKLFF. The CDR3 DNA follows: TGTGCCAGCAGCTTAGACAGGGCATGGGAAAAACTGTTTTTT.

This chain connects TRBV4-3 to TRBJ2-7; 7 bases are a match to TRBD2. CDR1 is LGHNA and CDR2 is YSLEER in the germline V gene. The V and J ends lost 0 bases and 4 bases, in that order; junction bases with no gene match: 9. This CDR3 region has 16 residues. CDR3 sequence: CASSQDKRGASYEQYF. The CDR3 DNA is TGCGCCAGCAGCCAAGACAAGCGGGGAGCATCGTACGAGCAGTACTTC.

In nucleotides, the CDR3 is TGCAGCGTCGTCGGCAGGGACACCTACGAGCAGTACTTC. Translating it yields CSVVGRDTYEQYF. The genes are TRBV29-1 and TRBJ2-7, with D tentatively TRBD1 (6 bases). Trimming took off 6 bases at V and 2 bases at J, with 14 bases between the two ends. CDR1 and CDR2 from the germline V gene are SQVTM and ANQGSEA. This CDR3 has 13 residues.

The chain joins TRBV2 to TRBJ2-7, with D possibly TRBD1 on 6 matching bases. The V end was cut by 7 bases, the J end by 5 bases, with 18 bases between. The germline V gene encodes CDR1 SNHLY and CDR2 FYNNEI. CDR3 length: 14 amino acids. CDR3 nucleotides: TGTGCCAGCAAGGTCGGCAGGGGTAATCACGAGCAGTACTTC. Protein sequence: CASKVGRGNHEQYF. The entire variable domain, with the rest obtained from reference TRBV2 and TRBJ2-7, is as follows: EPEVTQTPSHQVTQMGQEVILRCVPISNHLYFYWYRQILGQKVEFLVSFYNNEISEKSEIFDDQFSVERPDGSNFTLKIRSTKLEDSAMYFCASKVGRGNHEQYFGPGTRLTVT.

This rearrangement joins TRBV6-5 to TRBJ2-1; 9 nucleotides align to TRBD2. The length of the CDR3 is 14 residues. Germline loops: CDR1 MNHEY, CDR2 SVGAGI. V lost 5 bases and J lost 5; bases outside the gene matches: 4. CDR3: CASSQPSGDNEQFF. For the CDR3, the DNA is TGTGCCAGCAGTCAACCTAGCGGGGACAATGAGCAGTTCTTC.

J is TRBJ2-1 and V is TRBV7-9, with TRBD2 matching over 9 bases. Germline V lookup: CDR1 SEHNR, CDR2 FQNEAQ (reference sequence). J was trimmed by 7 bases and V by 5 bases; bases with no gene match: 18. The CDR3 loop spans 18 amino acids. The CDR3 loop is CASSPRGGSGGTLNEQFF. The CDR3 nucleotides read TGTGCCAGCAGCCCACGCGGCGGGAGCGGGGGGACTTTAAATGAGCAGTTCTTC.

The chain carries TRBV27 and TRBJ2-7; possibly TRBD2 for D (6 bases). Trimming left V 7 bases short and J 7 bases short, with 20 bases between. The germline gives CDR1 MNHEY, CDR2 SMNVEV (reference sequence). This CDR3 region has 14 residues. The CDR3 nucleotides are TGTGCCAGCATCTCGGAGGGTCCGGACCGGGAGCAGTACTTC. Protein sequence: CASISEGPDREQYF.

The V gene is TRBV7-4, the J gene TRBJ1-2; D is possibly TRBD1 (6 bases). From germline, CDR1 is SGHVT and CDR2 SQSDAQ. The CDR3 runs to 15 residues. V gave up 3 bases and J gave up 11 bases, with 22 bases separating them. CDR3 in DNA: TGTGCCAGCAGCTTGAGGACAGAGCGGATTTGTTGGTACACCTTC. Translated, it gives CASSLRTERICWYTF. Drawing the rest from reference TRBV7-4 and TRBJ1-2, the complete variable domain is GAGVSQSPRYKVAKRGRDVALRCDSISGHVTLYWYRQTLGQGSEVLTYSQSDAQRDKSGRPSGRFSAERPERSVSTLKIQRTEQGDSAVYLCASSLRTERICWYTFGSGTRLTVV.

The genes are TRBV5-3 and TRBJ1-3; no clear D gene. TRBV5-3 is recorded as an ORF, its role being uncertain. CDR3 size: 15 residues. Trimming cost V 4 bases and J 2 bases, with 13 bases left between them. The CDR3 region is CARSPPRSAGNTIYF. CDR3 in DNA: TGTGCCAGAAGCCCGCCGCGGAGCGCTGGAAACACCATATATTTT.

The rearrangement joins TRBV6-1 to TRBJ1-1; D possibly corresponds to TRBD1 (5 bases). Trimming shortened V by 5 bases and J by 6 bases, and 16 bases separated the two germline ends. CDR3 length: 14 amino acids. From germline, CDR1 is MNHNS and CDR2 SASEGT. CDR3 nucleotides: TGTGCCAGCAGTTTGGCGGGGGGTGCTGCTGAAGCTTTCTTT. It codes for CASSLAGGAAEAFF.

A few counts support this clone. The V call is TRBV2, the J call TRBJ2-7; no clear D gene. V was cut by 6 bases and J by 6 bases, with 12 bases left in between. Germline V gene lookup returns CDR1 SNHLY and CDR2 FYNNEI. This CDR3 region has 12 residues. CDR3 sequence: CASSQMVSEQYF. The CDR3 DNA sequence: TGTGCCAGCAGCCAGATGGTAAGCGAGCAGTACTTC.

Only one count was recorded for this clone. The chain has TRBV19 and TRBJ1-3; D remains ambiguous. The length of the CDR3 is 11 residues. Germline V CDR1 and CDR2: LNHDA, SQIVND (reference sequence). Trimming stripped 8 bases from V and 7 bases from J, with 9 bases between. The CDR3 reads CASPAGNTIYF. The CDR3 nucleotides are TGTGCCAGTCCTGCGGGGAACACCATATATTTT.

The CDR3 DNA is TGTGCCAGCAGCTTGGAGCGGGGGGGCCCTTTCGAGCAGTACTTC. The encoded protein is CASSLERGGPFEQYF. The chain has TRBV7-2 and TRBJ2-7, with TRBD2 matching over 10 bases. Trimming took 3 bases from V and 6 from J; bases not matched to a gene: 8. The CDR3 runs 15 residues. Looked up from germline, CDR1 is SGHTA and CDR2 is FQGNSA.

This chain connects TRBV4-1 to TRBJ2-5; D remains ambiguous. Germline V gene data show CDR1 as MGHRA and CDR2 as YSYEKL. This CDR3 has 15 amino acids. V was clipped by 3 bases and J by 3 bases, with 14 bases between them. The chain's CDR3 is CASSQREVWEETQYF. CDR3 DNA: TGCGCCAGCAGCCAGAGAGAGGTGTGGGAAGAGACCCAGTACTTC.